The 20 T cell receptor beta chains given below trace back to one sample, sequenced in a study of shared clonotypes between healthy human individuals. Clones were read by immunoSEQ multiplex PCR, and TCRdb kept only the in-frame ones, dropping some. The profile shows around 2.1 million clones, 90% to 96% of them singletons. The material sequenced was naive CD4+ T cells sorted from blood. This sample's subset: CD45RA+ positively selected. The receptors stem from a young man in good health.

This chain joins TRBV28 and TRBJ1-5, with no clear D. In germline, CDR1 is MDHEN, CDR2 SYDVKM. Trimming took 8 bases from V and 4 from J, leaving 21 bases between them. The CDR3 sequence is 16 residues long. In DNA, the CDR3 is TGTGCCAGCTCCGACCCCCACATCGCAGGAAATCAGCCCCAGCATTTT. It yields the protein CASSDPHIAGNQPQHF.

This clone appeared once. This chain links TRBV30 with TRBJ1-5, with TRBD1 as a possible D gene (5 bases). Germline CDR1 reads GTSNPN; CDR2 reads SVGIG (reference sequence). This CDR3 is 16 amino acids long. V was trimmed by 1 base and J by 5 bases, leaving 18 bases between them. CDR3 loop: CAWSGGGRGAYQPQHF. The DNA of the CDR3 is TGTGCCTGGAGTGGGGGTGGTAGGGGCGCCTATCAGCCCCAGCATTTT.

The CDR3 is CASSQSRSGIVETQYF. Here the CDR3 DNA reads TGTGCCAGCAGCCAGTCGAGGAGCGGGATAGTGGAGACCCAGTACTTC. The gene calls are TRBV7-2 and TRBJ2-5, with 7 nucleotides matching TRBD2. CDR1 is SGHTA, CDR2 FQGNSA, per germline. V lost 5 bases, J lost 5 bases, and 14 bases stayed unmatched. The CDR3 is made up of 16 amino acids.

The rearrangement joins TRBV10-3 to TRBJ1-6, with a possible D match to TRBD1 (5 bases). CDR1 and CDR2 (germline): ENHRY, SYGVKD. Trimming left V 6 bases short and J 5 bases short, with 8 bases between. The CDR3 consists of 13 residues. The CDR3 protein is CAIRDTNNSPLHF. The DNA of the CDR3 is TGTGCCATCAGGGACACCAATAATTCACCCCTCCACTTT.

The chain has TRBV11-2 and TRBJ2-2, with 9 nucleotides matching TRBD1. With 5 bases clipped from V and 4 bases from J, the junction kept 11 bases outside the gene matches. CDR3 length equals 17 residues. The V gene's germline CDR1 is SGHAT and CDR2 FQNNGV. CDR3 DNA sequence: TGTGCCAGCAGCCTTAACGGGGACAGGGTAGGCACCGGGGAGCTGTTTTTT. Translating gives CASSLNGDRVGTGELFF.

The V gene is TRBV12-5, the J gene TRBJ1-5, with 7 bases lining up with TRBD1. V was clipped by 3 bases and J by 7 bases; unmatched bases: 6. Per germline, CDR1 LGHNT and CDR2 FRNRAP. The CDR3 has 14 amino acids. CDR3 coding DNA: TGTGCTAGTGGTTTAGGGACAGCTGAACAGCCCCAGCATTTT. Protein product: CASGLGTAEQPQHF.

V usage is TRBV28 and J usage is TRBJ2-1; tentatively, D is TRBD2 (5 bases). The CDR3 is made up of 14 amino acids. The germline V gene encodes CDR1 MDHEN and CDR2 SYDVKM. V dropped 3 bases and J dropped 3 bases, with 9 bases sitting between them. The CDR3 here is CASSFPRDYNEQFF. The CDR3 coding sequence is TGTGCCAGCAGTTTCCCCCGGGACTACAATGAGCAGTTCTTC.

The chain links TRBV9 to TRBJ2-3; D possibly matches TRBD1 or TRBD2 (7 bases each). There are 15 residues in the CDR3. Germline CDR1 and CDR2: SGDLS and YYNGEE. V was pared by 7 bases and J by 2 bases, with 17 bases between. CDR3 coding DNA: TGTGCCAGCTGTCGGGGAGGGGGCCTCACAGATACGCAGTATTTT. Protein sequence: CASCRGGGLTDTQYF.

The CDR3 DNA is TGTGCCAGCAGTGAATTAAAAGGGAGGCAAGGTGAAGCTTTCTTT. Amino acids: CASSELKGRQGEAFF. The chain carries TRBV25-1 and TRBJ1-1; no clear D gene. Germline CDR1 is MGHDK and CDR2 is SYGVNS. The V and J ends lost 1 base and 7 bases respectively, with 16 bases between them. This CDR3 contains 15 residues.

V gene TRBV5-1 combines with J gene TRBJ1-5; 8 bases are shared with TRBD1. This CDR3 spans 14 amino acids. V was pared by 4 bases and J by 9 bases, with 9 bases of the junction left unmatched. From germline, CDR1 is SGHRS and CDR2 YFSETQ. The DNA of the CDR3 is TGCGCCAGCAGCCCGACAGGGGTCAATGGGCCCCAGCATTTT. Protein: CASSPTGVNGPQHF.

V and J are TRBV5-1 and TRBJ1-2; D is unclear. Germline V gene data show CDR1 as SGHRS and CDR2 as YFSETQ. Trimming took off 5 bases at V and 7 bases at J, with 15 bases between the two ends. This CDR3 region has 13 residues. The chain's CDR3 is CASRIDLILGYTF. CDR3 nucleotide sequence: TGCGCCAGCAGGATAGACCTCATTCTTGGCTACACCTTC.

The chain recombines TRBV10-3 with TRBJ2-1; 10 nucleotides agree with TRBD2. There are 16 residues in the CDR3. Germline values: CDR1 ENHRY, CDR2 SYGVKD. The J segment lost 0 bases and the V segment lost 8 bases, leaving 7 bases of the junction unmatched. CDR3 sequence reads: CAIRKLAGSSYNEQFF. Here the CDR3 DNA reads TGTGCCATCCGCAAACTAGCGGGGAGCTCCTACAATGAGCAGTTCTTC.

This clone was seen once. The rearrangement links TRBV10-1 to TRBJ1-3; D is unresolved. Germline CDR1 is WNHNN and CDR2 is SYGVQD (reference sequence). V dropped 8 bases and J dropped 0 bases, with 14 bases sitting between them. The CDR3 extends over 15 amino acids. The CDR3 protein is CASSSDGNSGNTIYF. CDR3 nucleotides: TGCGCCAGCTCCTCTGATGGTAACTCTGGAAACACCATATATTTT.

The chain combines TRBV28 with TRBJ2-5, with 9 bases aligning to TRBD2. Germline V gene data show CDR1 as MDHEN and CDR2 as SYDVKM. CDR3 length equals 14 residues. Trimming cost V 6 bases and J 11 bases; bases outside gene matches: 13. CDR3 in amino acids: CASRASGDRFNQYF. CDR3 in DNA: TGTGCCAGCAGGGCTAGCGGGGATCGTTTTAATCAGTACTTC.

The chain uses TRBV12-5 and TRBJ2-3, with D uncertain. V lost 1 base, J lost 6 bases, and 11 bases lay in between. The germline V gene has CDR1 LGHNT and CDR2 FRNRAP. The CDR3 totals 14 residues. The CDR3: CASGLGSVGDTQYF. The CDR3 DNA follows: TGTGCTAGTGGTTTGGGTTCGGTAGGGGATACGCAGTATTTT.

The chain employs TRBV18 and TRBJ2-5, with D unresolved. The CDR3 contains 13 residues. Per germline, CDR1 KGHSH and CDR2 LQKENI. Trimming pared 3 bases from V and 5 bases from J, leaving 10 bases between. The CDR3 loop reads CASSPPSAETQYF. As DNA, the CDR3 is TGTGCCAGCTCACCGCCCTCGGCGGAGACCCAGTACTTC.

The chain combines TRBV5-1 with TRBJ1-1; 10 bases fit TRBD1. Germline CDR1 SGHRS, CDR2 YFSETQ. V lost 1 base, J lost 0 bases, and 3 bases stayed unmatched. The CDR3 extends over 16 amino acids. The CDR3, as DNA: TGCGCCAGCAGCTTGACGGGGACAGGGGTGAACACTGAAGCTTTCTTT. Translating gives CASSLTGTGVNTEAFF.

This chain links TRBV7-9 with TRBJ1-1; D possibly corresponds to TRBD1 (5 bases). The germline gives CDR1 SEHNR, CDR2 FQNEAQ (reference sequence). V was pared by 5 bases and J by 2 bases, with 12 bases between. This CDR3 spans 14 amino acids. The CDR3 coding sequence is TGTGCCAGCAGCCGGGGAGGGGTAAACACTGAAGCTTTCTTT. Translating gives CASSRGGVNTEAFF.

V and J are TRBV4-1 and TRBJ2-5; TRBD1 matches 7 bases. The CDR3 sequence is 16 residues long. The J segment lost 1 base and the V segment lost 1 base, leaving 6 bases of the junction unmatched. Germline V gene lookup returns CDR1 MGHRA and CDR2 YSYEKL. The CDR3 is CASSQARDRFQETQYF. The CDR3 DNA follows: TGCGCCAGCAGCCAAGCAAGGGACAGATTCCAAGAGACCCAGTACTTC.

Comment on this clone: Other DNA sequences within the sample encode an identical CDR3. The CDR3 reads CAWSGRSQETQYF. The CDR3 DNA sequence: TGTGCCTGGAGCGGACGGAGCCAAGAGACCCAGTACTTC. The rearrangement links TRBV30 to TRBJ2-5; D is unresolved. Trimming shortened V by 3 bases and J by 1 base, and 9 bases separated the two germline ends. Germline loops: CDR1 GTSNPN, CDR2 SVGIG (reference sequence). CDR3 length equals 13 residues.